This TCR beta chain emerged from a study of vaccination effects on CD4 cells after COVID-19. Whole-study results and caveats: Convalescent patients were few in the study, and early post-infection timepoints were absent. Clones induced by infection and by vaccine showed marked clonal contraction late after vaccination.

Cultured cells yielded isolated CD4+ T cells after 10 days. Half-medium exchanges with IL-2 medium took place on days 3 and 7. Points on this clone: Its target is not known.

There are 15 residues in the CDR3. Trimming pared 1 base from V and 7 bases from J, leaving 14 bases between. Germline V gene sequence: CDR1 LNHDA, CDR2 SQIVND (reference sequence). TCRdb's copy holds only in-frame clones and misses some; the assay was immunoSEQ multiplex PCR. This sample carries under 50,000 clones, approximately 61% of them seen once, and the ten largest clones take roughly 6%. Here the sequenced sample was CD4+ T cells from PBMCs cultured without peptide, taken before COVID-19 vaccination. The chain combines TRBV19 with TRBJ2-1; possible D gene TRBD2, 6 bases. The receptor's source is a human donor who received a COVID-19 vaccine. CDR3 residues: CASSIGGGMGNEQFF. In nucleotides, the CDR3 is TGTGCCAGTAGTATAGGAGGCGGGATGGGGAATGAGCAGTTCTTC.